This TCR beta chain originates from a study of identical twins. General study results and limits: Out-of-frame alpha sequences common to twins exhibited a surplus of low generation probability.

J was trimmed by 2 bases and V by 5 bases; bases with no gene match: 5. Looked up from germline, CDR1 is SGHTA and CDR2 is FQGNSA. The CDR3 is 15 residues long. Remarks on this clonotype: The antigen is unknown.

One entry per CDR3 protein, called by TCRdb with MiXCR from the 5' RACE reads. The sample has some 500,000 distinct CDR3 sequences, roughly an eighth seen once. These same records also appear under a second study, on yellow fever vaccine responses in identical twins.

This chain joins TRBV7-2 and TRBJ2-2; 7 bases match TRBD1. Sample: CD4+ T cells sorted from blood. This clonotype was obtained from a woman between 18 and 30 years old in good health. The CDR3 DNA reads TGTGCCAGCAGCATAAGACAGGGAAACACCGGGGAGCTGTTTTTT. This codes for CASSIRQGNTGELFF.